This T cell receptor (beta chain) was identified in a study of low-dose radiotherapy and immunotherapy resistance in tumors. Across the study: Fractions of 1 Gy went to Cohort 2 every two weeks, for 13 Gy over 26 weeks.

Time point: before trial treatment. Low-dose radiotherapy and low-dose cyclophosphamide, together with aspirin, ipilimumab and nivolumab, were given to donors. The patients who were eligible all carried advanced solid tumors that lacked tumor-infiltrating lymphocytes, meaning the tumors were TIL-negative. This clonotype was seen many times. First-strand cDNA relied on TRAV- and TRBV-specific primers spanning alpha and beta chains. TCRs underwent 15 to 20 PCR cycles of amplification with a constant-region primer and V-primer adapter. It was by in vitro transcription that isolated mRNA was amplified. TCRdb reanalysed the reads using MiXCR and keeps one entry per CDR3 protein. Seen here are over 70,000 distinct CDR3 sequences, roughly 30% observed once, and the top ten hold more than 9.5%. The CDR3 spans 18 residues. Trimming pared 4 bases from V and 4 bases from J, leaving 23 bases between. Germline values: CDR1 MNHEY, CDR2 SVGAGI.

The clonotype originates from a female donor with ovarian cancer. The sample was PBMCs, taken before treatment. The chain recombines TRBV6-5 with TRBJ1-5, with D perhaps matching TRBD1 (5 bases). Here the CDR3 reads CASSSDRPQGRLNQPQHF. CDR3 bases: TGTGCCAGCAGTTCCGACCGCCCGCAGGGACGGTTGAATCAGCCCCAGCATTTT.